Ten or more counts support the clone carrying this T cell receptor beta chain. A single record per CDR3 protein comes from TCRdb applying MiXCR to the reads. The sample has some 5,500 distinct CDR3 sequences; 9% to 10% are singletons. The sequence derives from a human donor with rheumatoid arthritis. Sequencing was performed on CD4+ T cells from synovial fluid.

For the CDR3, the DNA is TGTGCCAGCAGCTTATGGGACACGGCGGTCGCCGGGGAGCTGTTTTTT. Protein sequence: CASSLWDTAVAGELFF. The chain links TRBV11-2 to TRBJ2-2; D is possibly TRBD1 (6 bases). The germline CDR1 and CDR2 sequences are SGHAT and FQNNGV. The CDR3 contains 16 residues. Trimming shortened V by 2 bases and J by 6 bases, and 16 bases separated the two germline ends.